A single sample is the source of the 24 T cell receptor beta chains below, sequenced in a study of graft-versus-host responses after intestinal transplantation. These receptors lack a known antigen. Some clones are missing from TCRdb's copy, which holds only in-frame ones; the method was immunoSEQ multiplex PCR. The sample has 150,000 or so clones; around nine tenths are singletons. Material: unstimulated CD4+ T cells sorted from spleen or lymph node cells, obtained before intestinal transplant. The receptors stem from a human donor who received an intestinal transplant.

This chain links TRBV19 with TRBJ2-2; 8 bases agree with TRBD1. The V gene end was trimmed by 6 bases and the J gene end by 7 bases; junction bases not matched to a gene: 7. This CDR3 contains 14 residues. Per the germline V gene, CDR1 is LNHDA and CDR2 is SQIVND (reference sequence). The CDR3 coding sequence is TGTGCCAGTAGCCCGGACAGGGAAGTCGGGGAGCTGTTTTTT. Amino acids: CASSPDREVGELFF.

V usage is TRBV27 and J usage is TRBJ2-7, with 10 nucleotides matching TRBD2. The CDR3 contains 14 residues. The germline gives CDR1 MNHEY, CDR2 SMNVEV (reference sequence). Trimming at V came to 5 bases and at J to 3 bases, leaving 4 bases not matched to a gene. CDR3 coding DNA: TGTGCCAGCAGTAAGCGGGAGGGCCTCTACGAGCAGTACTTC. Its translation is CASSKREGLYEQYF.

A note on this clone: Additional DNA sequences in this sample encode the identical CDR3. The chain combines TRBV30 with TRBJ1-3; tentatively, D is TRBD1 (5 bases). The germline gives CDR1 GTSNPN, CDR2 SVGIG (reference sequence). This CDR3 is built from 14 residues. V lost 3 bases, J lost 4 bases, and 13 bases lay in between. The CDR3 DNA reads TGTGCCTGGAGGACGGGGGGAGGAGGAAACACCATATATTTT. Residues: CAWRTGGGGNTIYF.

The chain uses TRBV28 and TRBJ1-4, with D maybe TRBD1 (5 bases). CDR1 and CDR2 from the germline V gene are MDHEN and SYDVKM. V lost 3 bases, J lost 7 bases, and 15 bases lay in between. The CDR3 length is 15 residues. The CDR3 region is CASSLGGLRGEKLFF. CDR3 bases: TGTGCCAGCAGTTTGGGGGGACTACGGGGTGAAAAACTGTTTTTT.

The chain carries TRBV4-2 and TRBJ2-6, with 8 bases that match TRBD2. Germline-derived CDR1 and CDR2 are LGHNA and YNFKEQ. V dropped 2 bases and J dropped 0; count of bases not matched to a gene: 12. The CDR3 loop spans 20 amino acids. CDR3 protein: CASSQTLEGSGTSGANVLTF. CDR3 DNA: TGTGCCAGCAGCCAAACCCTCGAAGGTAGCGGGACCTCTGGGGCCAACGTCCTGACTTTC.

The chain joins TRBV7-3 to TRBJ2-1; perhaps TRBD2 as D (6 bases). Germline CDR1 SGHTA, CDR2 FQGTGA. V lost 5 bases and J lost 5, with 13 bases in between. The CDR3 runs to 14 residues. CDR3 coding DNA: TGTGCCAGCAGCGGGACTGAGGGTGACAATGAGCAGTTCTTC. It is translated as CASSGTEGDNEQFF.

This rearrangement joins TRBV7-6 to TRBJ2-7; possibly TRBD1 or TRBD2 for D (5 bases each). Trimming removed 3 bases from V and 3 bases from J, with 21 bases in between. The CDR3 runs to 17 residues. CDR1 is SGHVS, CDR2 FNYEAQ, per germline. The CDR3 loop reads CASSFGKGYSGGYEQYF. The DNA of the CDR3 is TGTGCCAGCAGCTTCGGGAAGGGGTATTCAGGTGGCTACGAGCAGTACTTC.

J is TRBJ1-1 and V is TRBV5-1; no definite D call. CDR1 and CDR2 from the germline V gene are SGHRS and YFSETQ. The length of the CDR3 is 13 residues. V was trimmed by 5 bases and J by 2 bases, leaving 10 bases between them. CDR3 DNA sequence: TGCGCCAGCAGTCCCCTCATCAACACTGAAGCTTTCTTT. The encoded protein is CASSPLINTEAFF.

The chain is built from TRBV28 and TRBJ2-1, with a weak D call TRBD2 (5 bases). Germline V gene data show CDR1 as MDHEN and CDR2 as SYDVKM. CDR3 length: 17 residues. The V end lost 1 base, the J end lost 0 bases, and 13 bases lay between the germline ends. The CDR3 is CASSLFSGRASYNEQFF. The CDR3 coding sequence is TGTGCCAGCAGTTTATTTAGTGGGAGAGCCTCCTACAATGAGCAGTTCTTC.

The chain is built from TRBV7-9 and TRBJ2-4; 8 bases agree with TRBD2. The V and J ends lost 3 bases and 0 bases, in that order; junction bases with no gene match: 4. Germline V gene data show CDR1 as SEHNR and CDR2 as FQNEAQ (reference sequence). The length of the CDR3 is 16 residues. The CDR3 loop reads CASSLAGGEAKNIQYF. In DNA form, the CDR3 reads TGTGCCAGCAGCTTGGCGGGGGGCGAAGCCAAAAACATTCAGTACTTC.

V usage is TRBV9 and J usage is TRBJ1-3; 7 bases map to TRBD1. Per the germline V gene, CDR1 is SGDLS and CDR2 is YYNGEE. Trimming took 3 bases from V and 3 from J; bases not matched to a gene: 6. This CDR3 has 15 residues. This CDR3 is CASSGLQGIGNTIYF. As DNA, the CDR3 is TGTGCCAGCAGCGGCCTACAGGGGATTGGAAACACCATATATTTT.

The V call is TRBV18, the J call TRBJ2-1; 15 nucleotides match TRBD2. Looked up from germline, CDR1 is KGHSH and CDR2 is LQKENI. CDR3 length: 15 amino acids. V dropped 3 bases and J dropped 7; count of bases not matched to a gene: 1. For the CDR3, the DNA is TGTGCCAGCTCACCCGGGACTAGCGGGAGGAATGAGCAGTTCTTC. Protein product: CASSPGTSGRNEQFF.

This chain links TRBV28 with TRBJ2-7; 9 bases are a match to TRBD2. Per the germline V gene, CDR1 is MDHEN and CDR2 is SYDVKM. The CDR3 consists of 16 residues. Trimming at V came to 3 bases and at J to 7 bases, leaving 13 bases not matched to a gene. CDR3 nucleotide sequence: TGTGCCAGCAGTTTTGGGCTAGCGGGGCTCGGTGGGGAGCAGTACTTC. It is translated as CASSFGLAGLGGEQYF.

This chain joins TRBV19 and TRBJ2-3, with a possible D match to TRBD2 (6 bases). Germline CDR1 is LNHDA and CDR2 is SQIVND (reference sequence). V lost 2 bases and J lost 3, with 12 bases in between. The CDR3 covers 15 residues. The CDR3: CASSIRGVRTDTQYF. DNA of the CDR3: TGTGCCAGTAGTATACGCGGGGTAAGGACAGATACGCAGTATTTT. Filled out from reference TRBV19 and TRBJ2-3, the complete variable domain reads DGGITQSPKYLFRKEGQNVTLSCEQNLNHDAMYWYRQDPGQGLRLIYYSQIVNDFQKGDIAEGYSVSREKKESFPLTVTSAQKNPTAFYLCASSIRGVRTDTQYFGPGTRLTVL.

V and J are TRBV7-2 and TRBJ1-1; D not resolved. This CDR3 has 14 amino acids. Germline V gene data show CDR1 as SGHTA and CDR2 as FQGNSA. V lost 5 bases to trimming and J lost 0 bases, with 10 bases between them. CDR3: CASSPRVLNTEAFF. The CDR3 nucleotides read TGTGCCAGCAGCCCCCGGGTCCTGAACACTGAAGCTTTCTTT.

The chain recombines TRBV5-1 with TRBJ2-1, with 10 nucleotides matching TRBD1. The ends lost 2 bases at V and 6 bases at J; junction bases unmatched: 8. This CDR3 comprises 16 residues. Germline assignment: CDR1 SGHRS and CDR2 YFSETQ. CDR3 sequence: CASSFYPGQGTNEQFF. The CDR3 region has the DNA TGCGCCAGCAGCTTTTATCCGGGACAGGGGACCAATGAGCAGTTCTTC.

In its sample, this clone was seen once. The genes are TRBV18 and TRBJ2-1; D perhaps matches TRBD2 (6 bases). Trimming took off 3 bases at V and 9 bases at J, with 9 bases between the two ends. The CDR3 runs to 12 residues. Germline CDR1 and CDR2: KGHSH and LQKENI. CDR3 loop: CASSPSGAEQFF. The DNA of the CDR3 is TGTGCCAGCTCACCTAGCGGAGCTGAGCAGTTCTTC.

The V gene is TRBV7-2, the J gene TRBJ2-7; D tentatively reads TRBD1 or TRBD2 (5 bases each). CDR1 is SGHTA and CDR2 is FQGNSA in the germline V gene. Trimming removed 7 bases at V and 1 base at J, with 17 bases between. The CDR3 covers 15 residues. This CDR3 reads CASTQWTGLSYEQYF. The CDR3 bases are TGTGCCAGCACGCAATGGACGGGGCTGTCCTACGAGCAGTACTTC.

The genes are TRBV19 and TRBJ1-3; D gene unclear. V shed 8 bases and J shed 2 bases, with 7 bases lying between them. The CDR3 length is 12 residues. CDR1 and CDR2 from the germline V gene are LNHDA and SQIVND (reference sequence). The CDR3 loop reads CASERPGNTIYF. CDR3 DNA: TGTGCCAGTGAAAGACCTGGAAACACCATATATTTT.

The CDR3 is CASRLAYEQYF. CDR3 bases: TGTGCCAGCCGCCTAGCCTACGAGCAGTACTTC. This chain uses TRBV21-1 with TRBJ2-5; no DNA check was done on the table's D call, TRBD2. The closer fit of TRBJ2-7 to the DNA end suggests the J call may be wrong. TRBV21-1 has pseudogene status. The CDR3 runs 11 residues.

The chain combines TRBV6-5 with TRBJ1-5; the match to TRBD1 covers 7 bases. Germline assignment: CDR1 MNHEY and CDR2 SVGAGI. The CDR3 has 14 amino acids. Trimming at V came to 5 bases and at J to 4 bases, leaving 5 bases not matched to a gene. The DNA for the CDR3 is TGTGCCAGCAGTGCAGGGGGTGGGAATCAGCCCCAGCATTTT. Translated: CASSAGGGNQPQHF.

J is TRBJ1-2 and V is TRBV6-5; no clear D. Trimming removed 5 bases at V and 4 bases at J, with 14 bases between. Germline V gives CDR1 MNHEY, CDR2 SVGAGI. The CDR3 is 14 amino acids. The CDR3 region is CASSEDGRSYGYTF. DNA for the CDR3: TGTGCCAGCAGTGAAGACGGGAGGAGCTATGGCTACACCTTC.

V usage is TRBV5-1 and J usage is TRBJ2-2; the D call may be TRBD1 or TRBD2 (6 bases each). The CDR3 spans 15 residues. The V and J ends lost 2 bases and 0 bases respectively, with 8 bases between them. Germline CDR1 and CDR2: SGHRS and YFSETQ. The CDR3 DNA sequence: TGCGCCAGCAGCTTAAGGGGGGCGAACACCGGGGAGCTGTTTTTT. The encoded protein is CASSLRGANTGELFF.

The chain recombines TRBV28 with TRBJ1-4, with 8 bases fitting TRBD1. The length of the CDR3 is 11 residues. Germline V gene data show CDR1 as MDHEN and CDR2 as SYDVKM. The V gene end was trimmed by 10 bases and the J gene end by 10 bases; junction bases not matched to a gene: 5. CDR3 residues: CAIGQGTKLFF. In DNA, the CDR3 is TGTGCCATCGGACAGGGCACAAAACTGTTTTTT. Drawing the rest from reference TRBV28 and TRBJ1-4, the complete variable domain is DVKVTQSSRYLVKRTGEKVFLECVQDMDHENMFWYRQDPGLGLRLIYFSYDVKMKEKGDIPEGYSVSREKKERFSLILESASTNQTSMYLCAIGQGTKLFFGSGTQLSVL.